This entry lists 30 T cell receptor beta chains sequenced from one sample in a study of early T cells in non-severe SARS-CoV-2 infection. MiXCR was run by TCRdb on the 5' RACE reads, yielding one entry per CDR3 protein. The table has 80,000 to 95,000 distinct CDR3 sequences, under 15% seen once. The sequenced material came from whole blood. The source of these receptors is an adult who was a healthcare worker with PCR-confirmed SARS-CoV-2 infection or an uninfected control (not recorded which).

In its sample, this clonotype was seen a few times. This chain uses TRBV12-5 with TRBJ1-2; 8 bases match TRBD1. V dropped 1 base and J dropped 8; count of bases not matched to a gene: 3. Germline values: CDR1 LGHNT, CDR2 FRNRAP. The CDR3 has 13 residues. The DNA for the CDR3 is TGTGCTAGTGGTTTGGCCAGGGGGCACGGCTACACCTTC. Protein sequence: CASGLARGHGYTF. Variable domain in full (rest from reference TRBV12-5 and TRBJ1-2): DARVTQTPRHKVTEMGQEVTMRCQPILGHNTVFWYRQTMMQGLELLAYFRNRAPLDDSGMPKDRFSAEMPDATLATLKIQPSEPRDSAVYFCASGLARGHGYTFGSGTRLTVV.

The chain couples TRBV20-1 to TRBJ2-1; the match to TRBD2 covers 9 bases. The CDR3 length is 16 residues. Trimming removed 5 bases from V and 4 bases from J; junction bases left unmatched: 12. The germline V gene encodes CDR1 DFQATT and CDR2 SNEGSKA (reference sequence). CDR3 loop: CSARNPLAGRYNEQFF. CDR3 DNA: TGCAGTGCTCGTAACCCGCTAGCGGGACGGTACAATGAGCAGTTCTTC.

The chain recombines TRBV3-1 with TRBJ1-1; D possibly corresponds to TRBD1 (6 bases). Per the germline V gene, CDR1 is LGHDT and CDR2 is YNNKEL (reference sequence). The CDR3 has 14 residues. Trimming stripped 4 bases from V and 4 bases from J, with 13 bases between. CDR3 bases: TGTGCCAGCAGCCCCTCCACAGGGACCACTGAAGCTTTCTTT. This gives the protein CASSPSTGTTEAFF.

This clonotype was observed a single time. The chain uses TRBV5-4 and TRBJ2-7, with D tentatively TRBD2 (6 bases). Per the germline V gene, CDR1 is SGHNT and CDR2 is YYREEE (reference sequence). Trimming removed 7 bases from V and 0 bases from J, with 14 bases in between. The CDR3 consists of 14 residues. Here the CDR3 DNA reads TGTGCCAGCTCCCGTAGCGGTAGCTCCTACGAGCAGTACGTC. Its translation is CASSRSGSSYEQYV.

The V call is TRBV7-2, the J call TRBJ2-1, with 7 bases fitting TRBD1. This CDR3 has 15 amino acids. J was trimmed by 1 base and V by 1 base; bases with no gene match: 1. The germline gives CDR1 SGHTA, CDR2 FQGNSA. CDR3 DNA sequence: TGTGCCAGCAGCTTAGGGGGACAGTCCTACAATGAGCAGTTCTTC. Translation: CASSLGGQSYNEQFF. Complete variable domain (other parts from reference TRBV7-2 and TRBJ2-1): GAGVSQSPSNKVTEKGKDVELRCDPISGHTALYWYRQSLGQGLEFLIYFQGNSAPDKSGLPSDRFSAERTGGSVSTLTIQRTQQEDSAVYLCASSLGGQSYNEQFFGPGTRLTVL.

This clonotype was detected only a few times. This chain links TRBV7-9 with TRBJ1-6; weak D call: TRBD1 (5 bases). The CDR3 consists of 14 residues. From germline, CDR1 is SEHNR and CDR2 FQNEAQ (reference sequence). V lost 10 bases and J lost 4, with 14 bases in between. In DNA, the CDR3 is TGTGCCACAACCAGGGCCGGATATAATTCACCCCTCCACTTT. The encoded protein is CATTRAGYNSPLHF.

The table lists this clonotype with a few counts. This chain links TRBV18 with TRBJ1-2, with 10 bases that match TRBD1. The CDR3 is 16 residues long. V lost 1 base to trimming and J lost 3 bases; unmatched junction nucleotides: 5. Germline V CDR1 and CDR2: KGHSH, LQKENI. The CDR3, as DNA: TGTGCCAGCTCACCACTTGGGACAGGGGATCACTATGGCTACACCTTC. Amino acids: CASSPLGTGDHYGYTF.

This clonotype was counted at least ten times. This rearrangement joins TRBV7-6 to TRBJ2-5; D unresolved. The CDR3 is 13 amino acids. With 5 bases removed from V and 4 bases from J, the gap between germline ends came to 11 bases. Germline V CDR1 and CDR2: SGHVS, FNYEAQ. The CDR3 reads CASSLYWGETQYF. For the CDR3, the DNA is TGTGCCAGCAGCCTATACTGGGGAGAGACCCAGTACTTC.

This clonotype was counted between two and nine times. The genes are TRBV20-1 and TRBJ1-1, with D uncertain. In germline, CDR1 is DFQATT, CDR2 SNEGSKA (reference sequence). Trimming took 2 bases from V and 5 from J, leaving 9 bases between them. CDR3 length: 12 residues. This chain's CDR3 is CSARMRETEAFF. As DNA, the CDR3 is TGCAGTGCTAGAATGAGGGAGACTGAAGCTTTCTTT.

The gene calls are TRBV29-1 and TRBJ2-5, with a possible D match to TRBD1 (5 bases). V was clipped by 4 bases and J by 3 bases, with 12 bases between them. Per the germline V gene, CDR1 is SQVTM and CDR2 is ANQGSEA. The CDR3 runs to 13 residues. The CDR3 DNA reads as TGCAGCGTTGGACGACAGATGAAAGAGACCCAGTACTTC. Protein product: CSVGRQMKETQYF.

This clonotype has a handful of counts. This sequence joins TRBV18 and TRBJ2-2; D may match TRBD1 or TRBD2 (5 bases each). This CDR3 spans 19 amino acids. The germline V gene has CDR1 KGHSH and CDR2 LQKENI. Trimming cost V 3 bases and J 0 bases, with 20 bases left between them. The CDR3 sequence is CASSPFGAVIPPNTGELFF. The CDR3 nucleotides are TGTGCCAGCTCACCCTTCGGGGCAGTAATACCCCCGAACACCGGGGAGCTGTTTTTT.

This chain connects TRBV7-9 to TRBJ2-5, with D unresolved. Germline V gene data show CDR1 as SEHNR and CDR2 as FQNEAQ (reference sequence). CDR3 size: 13 residues. The V end lost 5 bases, the J end lost 2 bases, and 9 bases lay between the germline ends. CDR3 DNA sequence: TGTGCCAGCAGCGAGCGTCTTCAAGAGACCCAGTACTTC. Translating it yields CASSERLQETQYF.

The chain links TRBV13 to TRBJ2-5; 10 bases align to TRBD1. Germline V gives CDR1 PRHDT, CDR2 FYEKMQ (reference sequence). This CDR3 region has 18 residues. V dropped 3 bases and J dropped 1; count of bases not matched to a gene: 11. Here the CDR3 reads CASSFHPRTGGLQETQYF. The CDR3 bases are TGTGCCAGCAGCTTTCATCCTCGGACAGGGGGACTCCAAGAGACCCAGTACTTC.

This clonotype occurred a few times. The V call is TRBV3-1, the J call TRBJ1-2; possibly TRBD1 for D (5 bases). Germline lookup yields CDR1 LGHDT and CDR2 YNNKEL (reference sequence). Trimming shortened V by 2 bases and J by 6 bases, and 16 bases separated the two germline ends. The CDR3 is 15 residues long. The CDR3 nucleotides are TGTGCCAGCAGCCAATCACGGGGGAGGGTGAATGGCTACACCTTC. This gives the protein CASSQSRGRVNGYTF.

This clonotype was detected only a few times. This sequence joins TRBV5-6 and TRBJ2-3; perhaps TRBD1 as D (5 bases). CDR1 SGHDT and CDR2 YYEEEE come from the germline V gene. Trimming removed 4 bases from V and 4 bases from J, with 13 bases in between. The CDR3 has 14 residues. CDR3 sequence (DNA): TGTGCCAGCAGCGGTGGCGGCAGGGCAGATACGCAGTATTTT. Translating gives CASSGGGRADTQYF.

This clonotype has more than one count but fewer than ten. V and J are TRBV12-3 or TRBV12-4 and TRBJ1-2; tentatively, D is TRBD1 (5 bases). Trimming took 2 bases from V and 5 from J, leaving 6 bases between them. The CDR3 runs to 12 residues. CDR3 sequence: CASSLKGYGYTF. CDR3 DNA: TGTGCCAGCAGTTTAAAGGGGTATGGCTACACCTTC.

This clonotype was counted a few times. V gene TRBV12-3 or TRBV12-4 combines with J gene TRBJ2-1, with D perhaps being TRBD1 or TRBD2 (5 bases each). This CDR3 is built from 13 residues. V lost 6 bases and J 6 bases, leaving 12 bases between the germline ends. The CDR3 loop reads CASRSGRSNEQFF. The DNA of the CDR3 is TGTGCCAGCAGATCGGGACGAAGCAATGAGCAGTTCTTC.

On this clonotype itself: Because it lacks the conserved phenylalanine or tryptophan at the end, this CDR3 is likely a read error. The chain carries TRBV2 and TRBJ1-4, with D unclear. From germline, CDR1 is SNHLY and CDR2 FYNNEI. Trimming took 0 bases from V and 8 from J, leaving 13 bases between them. This CDR3 has 15 residues. The CDR3 reads CASSEAKPGGEKLFL. The CDR3 DNA reads as TGTGCCAGCAGTGAAGCAAAGCCGGGCGGGGAAAAACTGTTTCTT.

This clonotype occurred a few times. The V call is TRBV5-1, the J call TRBJ1-5; D ambiguous. CDR3 length: 14 residues. The V gene's germline CDR1 is SGHRS and CDR2 YFSETQ. V was trimmed by 4 bases and J by 4 bases, leaving 12 bases between them. CDR3 nucleotides: TGCGCCAGCAGCCCTTACAGCCGTAATCAGCCCCAGCATTTT. Translated: CASSPYSRNQPQHF. The complete variable domain, with remaining parts taken from reference TRBV5-1 and TRBJ1-5, reads KAGVTQTPRYLIKTRGQQVTLSCSPISGHRSVSWYQQTPGQGLQFLFEYFSETQRNKGNFPGRFSGRQFSNSRSEMNVSTLELGDSALYLCASSPYSRNQPQHFGDGTRLSIL.

V gene TRBV12-3 or TRBV12-4 combines with J gene TRBJ2-1, with 7 bases identical to TRBD1. The CDR3 extends over 13 amino acids. V gave up 5 bases and J gave up 10 bases; unmatched junction bases: 8. CDR3 in DNA: TGTGCCAGCAGTGACCTCCCGGACAGGGAGCAGTTCTTC. This gives the protein CASSDLPDREQFF.

This clonotype was detected a few times. The V and J genes are TRBV12-3 or TRBV12-4 and TRBJ1-3; 9 bases align to TRBD1. The V and J ends lost 7 bases and 4 bases, in that order; junction bases with no gene match: 14. The CDR3 is 17 amino acids. CDR3 sequence (DNA): TGTGCCAGCACCACCGGGACAGGGCTCGTCGGGGGAAACACCATATATTTT. It codes for CASTTGTGLVGGNTIYF.

This clonotype was observed at least ten times. DNA of the CDR3: TGTGCCACCAGTGAACCGTGGGACGGATCTACGCAGTATTTT. This gives the protein CATSEPWDGSTQYF. V usage is TRBV24-1 and J usage is TRBJ2-3; either TRBD1 or TRBD2 may supply D (5 bases each). CDR3 length equals 14 residues. The V and J ends lost 4 bases and 8 bases respectively, with 15 bases between them. Germline V CDR1 and CDR2: KGHDR, SFDVKD.

This clonotype was found a few times. With a much larger clone just one base away, this may be a read error. Here the CDR3 DNA reads TGTGCCAGCAGCATTAGCCGTGGGGGTGAAGTTTTCTTT. Its translation is CASSISRGGEVFF. This chain joins TRBV7-8 and TRBJ1-1; TRBD1 is a possible D gene (5 bases). The CDR3 is 13 residues long. Germline values: CDR1 SGHVS, CDR2 FQNEAQ.

This clonotype has ten or more counts. The chain uses TRBV30 and TRBJ1-4; D ambiguous. The germline V gene encodes CDR1 GTSNPN and CDR2 SVGIG (reference sequence). Trimming cost V 5 bases and J 8 bases, with 12 bases left between them. The CDR3 is 12 residues long. The DNA of the CDR3 is TGTGCCTGGGGTTCGGGGTACGAAAAACTGTTTTTT. It translates to CAWGSGYEKLFF. Using reference TRBV30 and TRBJ1-4 for the parts outside the CDR3, the full variable domain is SQTIHQWPATLVQPVGSPLSLECTVEGTSNPNLYWYRQAAGRGLQLLFYSVGIGQISSEVPQNLSASRPQDRQFILSSKKLLLSDSGFYLCAWGSGYEKLFFGSGTQLSVL.

The chain uses TRBV6-1 and TRBJ1-1; D is unclear. Trimming stripped 6 bases from V and 4 bases from J, with 12 bases between. CDR3 length equals 13 residues. CDR1 and CDR2 (germline): MNHNS, SASEGT. The CDR3: CASRLTLGTEAFF. CDR3 DNA sequence: TGTGCCAGCAGATTGACCCTGGGCACTGAAGCTTTCTTT.

This clonotype has just a few counts. V and J are TRBV28 and TRBJ2-2; 10 bases match TRBD2. V was pared by 6 bases and J by 0 bases, with 13 bases of the junction left unmatched. The germline V gene encodes CDR1 MDHEN and CDR2 SYDVKM. The CDR3 is 19 residues long. The CDR3 coding sequence is TGTGCCAGCAGCCCCCGACTAGCGGGTTTCCTTACGAACACCGGGGAGCTGTTTTTT. Translating gives CASSPRLAGFLTNTGELFF.

This clonotype occurred many times. The chain employs TRBV20-1 and TRBJ2-7; no clear D gene. V lost 3 bases and J 5 bases, leaving 8 bases between the germline ends. This CDR3 contains 11 residues. Germline V CDR1 and CDR2: DFQATT, SNEGSKA (reference sequence). CDR3 nucleotides: TGCAGTGCTAGTTCTGGCCACGAGCAGTACGTC. Encoded protein: CSASSGHEQYV.

This chain links TRBV12-3 or TRBV12-4 with TRBJ2-4; 8 positions agree with TRBD2. V gave up 6 bases and J gave up 1 base; unmatched junction bases: 5. This CDR3 spans 15 amino acids. Written as DNA, the CDR3 is TGTGCCAGCAGAGATAGCGGGGTTGCCAAAAACATTCAGTACTTC. Its protein product is CASRDSGVAKNIQYF.

This clonotype has at least ten counts. The chain combines TRBV19 with TRBJ1-5, with D maybe TRBD1 (5 bases). Germline CDR1 and CDR2: LNHDA and SQIVND (reference sequence). Trimming left V 9 bases short and J 3 bases short, with 18 bases between. This CDR3 contains 15 residues. In DNA form, the CDR3 reads TGTGCCAGCAATCGCGGAGCAGGGTCCAATCAGCCCCAGCATTTT. Amino acid sequence: CASNRGAGSNQPQHF.

V gene TRBV29-1 combines with J gene TRBJ2-1, with TRBD2 matching over 8 bases. This CDR3 is built from 17 residues. CDR1 is SQVTM and CDR2 is ANQGSEA in the germline V gene. Trimming at V came to 7 bases and at J to 0 bases, leaving 14 bases not matched to a gene. The chain's CDR3 is CSAKGGGRQSSYNEQFF. The CDR3 coding sequence is TGCAGCGCTAAAGGCGGGGGGAGACAGAGCTCCTACAATGAGCAGTTCTTC.